The clone carrying this T cell receptor beta chain was recorded at least ten times. This specimen belongs to a study of neurological immune-mediated disorders. Stored at -80 C, 2 million PBMCs were the source of the unsorted libraries. TCRdb re-derived calls from the 5' RACE reads in MiXCR, one entry per CDR3 protein. The profile covers tens of thousands of distinct CDR3 sequences, with under 20% appearing a single time and 15% to 19% taken by the ten largest. The ends lost 2 bases at V and 5 bases at J; junction bases unmatched: 4. This CDR3 is 14 amino acids long. Germline assignment: CDR1 DFQATT and CDR2 SNEGSKA (reference sequence).

The sequencing input was PBMCs. The sequence was collected from a woman in her thirties or forties in good health. The chain carries TRBV20-1 and TRBJ2-2; 8 nucleotides align to TRBD1. The DNA for the CDR3 is TGCAGTGCTAGACGACAGGGGAGAACCGGGGAGCTGTTTTTT. Translating gives CSARRQGRTGELFF.